This passage covers 31 T cell receptor beta chains from one sample sequenced in a study of blood T cell repertoires in COVID-19. The repertoire was sequenced with immunoSEQ multiplex PCR; TCRdb's copy has only in-frame clones and lacks some. The data show a few hundred thousand clones, 89% seen once. The specimen sequenced was peripheral blood. The receptor source for this set is a man aged 45 to 65 with acute or convalescent COVID-19.

The V call is TRBV7-2, the J call TRBJ1-6; D not certain. Germline lookup yields CDR1 SGHTA and CDR2 FQGNSA. Trimming cost V 1 base and J 11 bases, with 18 bases left between them. The CDR3 contains 16 residues. The CDR3 protein is CASSLDASRGGAPLHF. The CDR3 DNA sequence: TGTGCCAGCAGCTTAGATGCCTCGCGGGGTGGGGCACCCCTCCACTTT.

The chain carries TRBV9 and TRBJ1-2; TRBD1 matches at 7 bases. J lost 3 bases, V lost 4 bases, and 6 bases had no gene match. CDR1 and CDR2 from the germline V gene are SGDLS and YYNGEE. The CDR3 extends over 14 amino acids. CDR3: CASSLVTGDYGYTF. As DNA, the CDR3 is TGTGCCAGCAGCTTAGTTACAGGGGACTATGGCTACACCTTC. Combining the CDR3 with reference TRBV9 and TRBJ1-2 gives the whole variable domain DSGVTQTPKHLITATGQRVTLRCSPRSGDLSVYWYQQSLDQGLQFLIQYYNGEERAKGNILERFSAQQFPDLHSELNLSSLELGDSALYFCASSLVTGDYGYTFGSGTRLTVV.

The CDR3 loop reads CASSQDGGWLDEQYF. CDR3 in DNA: TGTGCCAGCAGCCAAGACGGAGGGTGGTTGGACGAGCAGTACTTC. The genes are TRBV3-1 (or the pseudogene TRBV3-2) and TRBJ2-7; possibly TRBD2 for D (6 bases). V gave up 0 bases and J gave up 5 bases, with 14 bases separating them. CDR1 and CDR2 (germline): LGHDT, YNNKEL (reference sequence). The CDR3 extends over 15 amino acids.

The chain couples TRBV10-1 to TRBJ2-5; 10 bases line up with TRBD2. The CDR3 is 16 residues long. The J segment lost 5 bases and the V segment lost 6 bases, leaving 12 bases of the junction unmatched. CDR1 and CDR2 from the germline V gene are WNHNN and SYGVQD (reference sequence). The CDR3 loop is CASSLSGGERRETQYF. CDR3 in DNA: TGCGCCAGCAGCCTCAGCGGGGGGGAACGGAGGGAGACCCAGTACTTC.

This chain connects TRBV9 to TRBJ2-5; D perhaps matches TRBD2 (5 bases). This CDR3 contains 16 residues. Germline values: CDR1 SGDLS, CDR2 YYNGEE. V lost 1 base to trimming and J lost 2 bases, with 15 bases between them. CDR3 nucleotides: TGTGCCAGCAGCGTATCCCTACAAACGGGGCAAGAGACCCAGTACTTC. Translation gives CASSVSLQTGQETQYF.

The chain combines TRBV30 with TRBJ2-5; 9 positions match TRBD2. The V segment lost 0 bases and the J segment 13 bases; nucleotides outside the gene matches: 15. The length of the CDR3 is 15 residues. Germline assignment: CDR1 GTSNPN and CDR2 SVGIG (reference sequence). CDR3 in amino acids: CAWSVSSGGHYSAYF. The CDR3 nucleotides read TGTGCCTGGAGTGTAAGTAGCGGGGGCCACTACTCGGCGTACTTC.

This clone showed up just a few times. This chain joins TRBV6-1 and TRBJ2-5, with D tentatively TRBD1 (5 bases). The CDR3 consists of 14 residues. V dropped 1 base and J dropped 1 base, with 7 bases sitting between them. CDR1 is MNHNS, CDR2 SASEGT, per germline. CDR3 amino acids: CASSEGGTQETQYF. The DNA for the CDR3 is TGTGCCAGCAGTGAAGGGGGCACCCAAGAGACCCAGTACTTC.

The V and J genes are TRBV29-1 and TRBJ2-3; D is ambiguous. The CDR3 covers 17 residues. CDR1 SQVTM and CDR2 ANQGSEA come from the germline V gene. V was pared by 0 bases and J by 2 bases, with 18 bases between. CDR3 nucleotides: TGCAGCGTTGAAGATAACCTCGACTCCCCGGACACAGATACGCAGTATTTT. Protein product: CSVEDNLDSPDTDTQYF.

This clone was recorded only once. The chain employs TRBV7-3 and TRBJ2-2; D gene unclear. Germline assignment: CDR1 SGHTA and CDR2 FQGTGA. This CDR3 region has 14 residues. The V end was cut by 2 bases, the J end by 1 base, with 5 bases between. CDR3 in amino acids: CASSLLRNTGELFF. CDR3 DNA: TGTGCCAGCAGCTTACTACGGAACACCGGGGAGCTGTTTTTT.

This clone was picked up a small number of times. V and J are TRBV9 and TRBJ2-5; 7 bases line up with TRBD2. Per germline, CDR1 SGDLS and CDR2 YYNGEE. After removal of 0 bases from V and 7 bases from J, the junction contained 6 bases not matched to a gene. The CDR3 has 14 residues. CDR3 sequence: CASSVVDREATQYF. The CDR3 DNA follows: TGTGCCAGCAGCGTAGTAGACCGGGAGGCGACCCAGTACTTC.

The rearrangement links TRBV4-1 to TRBJ1-4; a weak D match, TRBD1 (5 bases). CDR1 is MGHRA and CDR2 is YSYEKL in the germline V gene. The CDR3 has 15 residues. V gave up 4 bases and J gave up 5 bases, with 14 bases separating them. The CDR3 loop is CASSLRQMGNEKLFF. The CDR3 DNA reads TGCGCCAGCAGCCTACGACAGATGGGGAATGAAAAACTGTTTTTT.

This clone was recorded once. J is TRBJ1-5 and V is TRBV19, with 9 bases that match TRBD1. The germline V gene has CDR1 LNHDA and CDR2 SQIVND (reference sequence). The CDR3 runs to 19 residues. The trim removed 4 bases at V and 4 bases at J, leaving 17 bases unmatched. CDR3 sequence reads: CASSRFPGQGNRQNQPQHF. The CDR3 DNA follows: TGTGCCAGTAGTAGATTCCCGGGACAGGGAAATCGGCAAAATCAGCCCCAGCATTTT. The full variable domain, in which reference TRBV19 and TRBJ1-5 provide the parts outside the CDR3, is DGGITQSPKYLFRKEGQNVTLSCEQNLNHDAMYWYRQDPGQGLRLIYYSQIVNDFQKGDIAEGYSVSREKKESFPLTVTSAQKNPTAFYLCASSRFPGQGNRQNQPQHFGDGTRLSIL.

The V and J genes are TRBV10-1 and TRBJ2-1, with 9 bases that match TRBD1. This CDR3 comprises 13 residues. Per the germline V gene, CDR1 is WNHNN and CDR2 is SYGVQD (reference sequence). V gave up 4 bases and J gave up 9 bases; unmatched junction bases: 4. The CDR3 protein is CASSVTGGGEQFF. Here the CDR3 DNA reads TGCGCCAGCAGTGTTACAGGGGGCGGTGAGCAGTTCTTC.

The rearrangement uses TRBV6-2 or TRBV6-3 and TRBJ2-1; tentatively, D is TRBD2 (7 bases). Germline CDR1 MNHEY, CDR2 SVGEGT. The CDR3 consists of 15 residues. The ends were cut back, 2 bases at V and 3 bases at J, with 11 bases in the middle. In DNA, the CDR3 is TGTGCCAGCAGTTACGGGGGGGCCTACTACAATGAGCAGTTCTTC. Translated: CASSYGGAYYNEQFF.

Comment on this clone: This sample also contains other DNA sequences that code for the same CDR3. The rearrangement uses TRBV7-3 and TRBJ2-3; 7 bases map to TRBD2. V dropped 1 base and J dropped 0; count of bases not matched to a gene: 1. The CDR3 contains 15 residues. Germline CDR1 and CDR2: SGHTA and FQGTGA. CDR3 loop: CASSLNGGSTDTQYF. The CDR3 bases are TGTGCCAGCAGCTTAAACGGGGGGAGCACAGATACGCAGTATTTT.

This chain uses TRBV6-5 with TRBJ1-1; D is unclear. Germline lookup yields CDR1 MNHEY and CDR2 SVGAGI. The CDR3 runs to 14 residues. V was cut by 0 bases and J by 5 bases, with 10 bases left in between. This chain's CDR3 is CASSYSSGRTEAFF. CDR3 nucleotides: TGTGCCAGCAGTTACTCTTCGGGGAGAACTGAAGCTTTCTTT.

The V and J genes are TRBV5-1 and TRBJ2-3; 8 nucleotides agree with TRBD2. V was pared by 3 bases and J by 2 bases, with 11 bases of the junction left unmatched. Germline CDR1 reads SGHRS; CDR2 reads YFSETQ. The CDR3 has 17 residues. Written as DNA, the CDR3 is TGCGCCAGCAGCTCACGGGGAGCGGGGGCCTTCACAGATACGCAGTATTTT. Protein product: CASSSRGAGAFTDTQYF.

The J gene is TRBJ1-2, the V gene TRBV9; no clear D gene. The CDR3 loop spans 16 amino acids. The germline gives CDR1 SGDLS, CDR2 YYNGEE. V was shortened by 4 bases and J by 5 bases, with 21 bases between the two germline ends. CDR3 protein: CASSPQLIATRYGYTF. The CDR3, as DNA: TGTGCCAGCAGCCCCCAATTGATAGCAACGAGATATGGCTACACCTTC.

V and J are TRBV4-1 and TRBJ1-4, with 8 bases fitting TRBD1. Losses at the gene ends were 4 bases for V and 0 bases for J; bases not matched to a gene: 10. Germline values: CDR1 MGHRA, CDR2 YSYEKL. There are 18 residues in the CDR3. This CDR3 reads CASSPDRDIMPTNEKLFF. The CDR3 DNA is TGCGCCAGCAGCCCGGACAGGGATATTATGCCAACTAATGAAAAACTGTTTTTT.

The rearrangement links TRBV9 to TRBJ2-5, with D unclear. Germline V gene data show CDR1 as SGDLS and CDR2 as YYNGEE. V was cut by 1 base and J by 5 bases, with 12 bases left in between. This CDR3 spans 14 amino acids. DNA for the CDR3: TGTGCCAGCAGCGTATCAGGTCTTGTGGAGACCCAGTACTTC. The encoded protein is CASSVSGLVETQYF.

The J gene is TRBJ2-2, the V gene TRBV19, with D unclear. This CDR3 contains 12 residues. V gave up 3 bases and J gave up 6 bases, with 5 bases separating them. From germline, CDR1 is LNHDA and CDR2 SQIVND (reference sequence). The CDR3 protein is CASSINAGELFF. CDR3 bases: TGTGCCAGTAGTATCAATGCCGGGGAGCTGTTTTTT.

J is TRBJ1-5 and V is TRBV3-1 (or the pseudogene TRBV3-2); possible D gene TRBD1, 6 bases. CDR1 is LGHDT and CDR2 is YNNKEL in the germline V gene (reference sequence). The CDR3 is 14 residues long. V lost 2 bases and J 3 bases, leaving 8 bases between the germline ends. CDR3 nucleotide sequence: TGTGCCAGCAGCCAACAGGGGAACAATCAGCCCCAGCATTTT. Its translation: CASSQQGNNQPQHF.

The CDR3 is CASGTGALGNEQFF. DNA for the CDR3: TGTGCCAGCGGGACAGGGGCTCTTGGCAATGAGCAGTTCTTC. The V and J genes are TRBV2 and TRBJ2-1, with 10 bases lining up with TRBD1. The J segment lost 6 bases and the V segment lost 8 bases, leaving 7 bases of the junction unmatched. Germline V gene sequence: CDR1 SNHLY, CDR2 FYNNEI. The CDR3 has 14 residues. Variable domain in full (rest from reference TRBV2 and TRBJ2-1): EPEVTQTPSHQVTQMGQEVILRCVPISNHLYFYWYRQILGQKVEFLVSFYNNEISEKSEIFDDQFSVERPDGSNFTLKIRSTKLEDSAMYFCASGTGALGNEQFFGPGTRLTVL.

The CDR3 protein is CASSGTGATYEQYF. The CDR3 DNA is TGTGCCAGCAGCGGGACAGGGGCAACCTACGAGCAGTACTTC. The chain recombines TRBV5-6 with TRBJ2-7; TRBD1 aligns across 10 bases. V shed 4 bases, J shed 2 bases, and the junction held 3 bases outside the gene matches. The CDR3 is 14 amino acids. Germline CDR1 SGHDT, CDR2 YYEEEE.

This chain connects TRBV6-5 to TRBJ1-1, with 9 bases aligning to TRBD1. Germline V gene data show CDR1 as MNHEY and CDR2 as SVGAGI. The CDR3 spans 16 residues. With V trimmed by 2 bases and J by 4 bases, 8 bases remained unmatched. The CDR3 DNA is TGTGCCAGCAGTTACGTGAACAGGGGGCGCGGCACTGAAGCTTTCTTT. Its protein product is CASSYVNRGRGTEAFF.

This clone is a singleton in its sample. This rearrangement joins TRBV4-1 to TRBJ2-1, with D perhaps matching TRBD1 (6 bases). V shed 11 bases and J shed 9 bases, with 23 bases lying between them. The CDR3 contains 14 residues. The germline V gene has CDR1 MGHRA and CDR2 YSYEKL. CDR3 in DNA: TGCGCCTCCTCCCCCCCAGGGGCGTTGAGTGAGCAGTTCTTC. Its translation is CASSPPGALSEQFF.

The gene calls are TRBV14 and TRBJ1-1; maybe TRBD1 (5 bases). This CDR3 contains 15 residues. CDR1 and CDR2 (germline): SGHDN, FVKESK. Deletions cut 4 bases from V and 5 bases from J, with 17 bases between. The CDR3 is CASSPARQGGTEAFF. CDR3 coding DNA: TGTGCCAGCAGCCCCGCCAGGCAGGGAGGGACTGAAGCTTTCTTT.

This clone came up once. The chain recombines TRBV19 with TRBJ1-5, with D unclear. Germline V gives CDR1 LNHDA, CDR2 SQIVND (reference sequence). Trimming took 2 bases from V and 5 from J, leaving 10 bases between them. The CDR3 extends over 14 amino acids. Here the CDR3 reads CASSIWRLDQPQHF. In nucleotides, the CDR3 is TGTGCCAGTAGTATATGGAGGCTGGATCAGCCCCAGCATTTT.

The V call is TRBV6-1, the J call TRBJ1-3, with 7 bases lining up with TRBD1. V was pared by 2 bases and J by 0 bases, with 7 bases of the junction left unmatched. CDR3 length: 17 amino acids. The germline V gene has CDR1 MNHNS and CDR2 SASEGT. The CDR3 region is CASSELGQKISGNTIYF. In nucleotides, the CDR3 is TGTGCCAGCAGTGAATTGGGACAGAAAATCTCTGGAAACACCATATATTTT.

This clone was recorded only once. V and J are TRBV6-1 and TRBJ1-1; possibly TRBD1 for D (6 bases). The CDR3 spans 14 residues. CDR1 is MNHNS, CDR2 SASEGT, per germline. V gave up 0 bases and J gave up 8 bases, with 13 bases separating them. The CDR3 region is CASSEAPGRGEAFF. In DNA, the CDR3 is TGTGCCAGCAGTGAAGCCCCCGGGAGGGGGGAAGCTTTCTTT.

The chain combines TRBV19 with TRBJ2-7; tentative D call: TRBD2 (6 bases). This CDR3 contains 15 residues. Trimming shortened V by 3 bases and J by 3 bases, and 15 bases separated the two germline ends. Germline CDR1 LNHDA, CDR2 SQIVND (reference sequence). This CDR3 is CASSIAASVDYEQYF. In DNA form, the CDR3 reads TGTGCCAGTAGTATTGCGGCTAGCGTTGACTACGAGCAGTACTTC.